A single T cell receptor beta chain is shown here with its context. Its antigen remains undetermined. Per-base qualities were not stored, and no clone one base away is much larger. The sample carries other DNA sequences with the same CDR3. This sample is part of a study of shared clonotypes between healthy human individuals (dated by TCRdb to 2020 to 2021). Turning to the overall study: The cohort included three men and a couple of women between 18 and 49 years of age. For each donor, CD4 naive and CD4 memory were each given three plates, CD8 naive was given two plates, and CD8 memory was given one plate. Each donor's leukapheresis produced roughly between roughly 0.85 and 9.5 billion PBMCs. Libraries were prepared and TCR repertoires were sequenced by different laboratories using diverse techniques, in order to increase sequencing depth and limit assay-specific biases. Blood TCR repertoires of roughly 5 healthy adults were deeply sequenced to estimate repertoire size and the extent of clonotype sharing between individuals.

TCR CDR3 regions were amplified from genomic DNA by multiplex PCR using the deep immunoSEQ assay. Extracted genomic DNA from each cell subset was distributed evenly across all wells of several immunoSEQ 96-well plates, and each plate was treated as a replicate. For sorted subsets, around 200 ng genomic DNA, equal to 30,000 or so T cell genomes, was loaded into each replicate PCR. The purified libraries were quantified using a Qubit 3.0 fluorometer, sized with a Bioanalyzer 2100, and then quantified again using the KAPA Library Quantification kit. Every immunoSEQ 96-well plate was sequenced on a separate single-read 150-cycle Illumina NextSeq 550 flow cell. The original methods were these. The immunoSEQ output contained only junctional sequences without quality scores, so filtering could not match that applied to full-length reads. To assign V/J genes and CDR3, sequences were annotated against IMGT germline references using PyIR, a Python wrapper for IgBLAST v1.9. Any read was removed if the V/J assignment was weak (E-value above 1e-6), the CDR3 was missing, or the read contained stop codons, out-of-frame junctions, or ambiguous translated residues. V3J clonotypes were defined as sequences sharing an identical inferred V gene, J gene, and CDR3 amino acid sequence. The percentage overlap between two repertoires was calculated by dividing the number of shared unique clonotypes by the size of the smaller repertoire. Three approaches were used to assess repertoire richness: RTK rarefaction, the Chao1 estimator, and Recon v2.1 estimates of unobserved clonotypes. Generation probabilities for all TCRbeta clonotypes obtained by the gDNA method from a few donors were computed using OLGA. TCRdb took this table from immuneACCESS and kept in-frame rearrangements with V and J called. Such tables lack part of the clones; where checked against another copy, unresolved V genes explain under half of the gap, and the rest is unexplained. The V and J calls and clone size are taken from that table; D and trimming were inferred from the DNA. This sample comprises approximately 340,000 clones, about 70% of them detected only once. The top ten constitute roughly 10% of the sample.

The donors were healthy, HIV-negative adults who had no recently reported acute infections or vaccinations. Every donor was a Caucasian adult living in Nashville, Tennessee, USA. CD4+ T cells were enriched through magnetic negative selection, after which naive cells were positively selected on CD45RA and the remaining negative fraction served as the memory subset. Blood was obtained by leukapheresis, after which PBMCs were separated by Ficoll-Histopaque density gradient centrifugation and cryopreserved in liquid nitrogen vapor phase. Analytical flow cytometry was used to check the purity and quantity of each magnetically sorted T cell population. Each sorted fraction had its genomic DNA isolated and then quantified by UV absorbance on a Nanodrop 2000c. General study outcomes and caveats: Clonotypes shared by all four sorted-subset donors showed higher generation probabilities than non-shared clonotypes. Based on pairwise subsampling, the degree of clonotype sharing among donors was expected to be affected by sequencing depth. Naive subsets generally had larger estimated clonotype richness than memory subsets did. Only blood was sampled, and tissue TCR repertoires likely differ from those in blood. About 5% of naive CD4, around 4% of naive CD8, approximately 2.2% of memory CD4, and 0.4% of memory CD8 clonotypes were shared across a few donors. Even with the large sequencing depth, rarefaction of the sorted-subset datasets indicated that sequencing was incomplete. The small number of donors limited the genetic and exposure-history diversity represented.

According to the germline V gene, CDR1 reads SGHRS and CDR2 reads YFSETQ. Including cysteine and phenylalanine, the CDR3 has 13 amino acids. This entry keeps only the CDR3 DNA: 39 bases, framed from base 1. V is pared back by 0 bases and J by 3 bases, with 3 bases lying between the germline termini. This chain joins TRBV5-1 to TRBJ2-2, with no confidently assigned D gene. Material for sequencing was memory CD4+ T cells sorted from blood. The meaning of the sample's cell subset or site label: CD45RA-negative fraction. This clonotype was obtained from a man aged 30-40 years in good health. The sequenced DNA is TGCGCCAGCAGCTTGGCTGACACCGGGGAGCTGTTTTTT. This codes for CASSLADTGELFF.